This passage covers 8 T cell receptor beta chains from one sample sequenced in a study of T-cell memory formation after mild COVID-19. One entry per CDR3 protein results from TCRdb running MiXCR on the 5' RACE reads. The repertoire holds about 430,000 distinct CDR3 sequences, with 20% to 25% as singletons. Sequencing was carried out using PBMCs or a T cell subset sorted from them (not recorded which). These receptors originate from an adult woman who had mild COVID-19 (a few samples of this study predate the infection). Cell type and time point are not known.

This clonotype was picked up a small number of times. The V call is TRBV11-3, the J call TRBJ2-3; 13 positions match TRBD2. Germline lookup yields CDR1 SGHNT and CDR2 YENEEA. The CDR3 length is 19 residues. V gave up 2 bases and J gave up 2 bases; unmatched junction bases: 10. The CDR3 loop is CASSLSRGGLAGPTDTQYF. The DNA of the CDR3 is TGTGCCAGCAGCTTATCCCGGGGGGGACTAGCGGGACCCACAGATACGCAGTATTTT.

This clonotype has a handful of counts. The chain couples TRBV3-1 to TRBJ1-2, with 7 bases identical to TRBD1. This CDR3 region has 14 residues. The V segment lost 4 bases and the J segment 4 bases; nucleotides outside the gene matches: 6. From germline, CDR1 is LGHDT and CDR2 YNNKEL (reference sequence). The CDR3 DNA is TGTGCCAGCAGCCTGAACCGGGACAGCTATGGCTACACCTTC. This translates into CASSLNRDSYGYTF.

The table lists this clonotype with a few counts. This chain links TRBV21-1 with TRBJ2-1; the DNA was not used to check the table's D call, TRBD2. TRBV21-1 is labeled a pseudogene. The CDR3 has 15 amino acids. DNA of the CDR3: TGTGCCAGCAGCGCCCTCTTCGCCATGGACAATGAGCAGTTCTTC. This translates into CASSALFAMDNEQFF.

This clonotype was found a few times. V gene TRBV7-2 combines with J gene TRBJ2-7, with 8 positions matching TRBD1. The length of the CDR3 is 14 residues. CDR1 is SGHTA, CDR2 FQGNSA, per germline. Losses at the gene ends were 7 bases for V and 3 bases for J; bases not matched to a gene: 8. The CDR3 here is CASTRPGQVYEQYF. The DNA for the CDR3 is TGTGCCAGCACTAGACCGGGACAGGTCTACGAGCAGTACTTC.

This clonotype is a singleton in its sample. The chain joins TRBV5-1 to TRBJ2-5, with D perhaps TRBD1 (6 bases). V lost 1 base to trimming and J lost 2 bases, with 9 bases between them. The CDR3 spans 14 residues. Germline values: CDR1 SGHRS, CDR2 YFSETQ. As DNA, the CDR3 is TGCGCCAGCAGCTTGAGCGACAGGCAAGAGACCCAGTACTTC. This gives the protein CASSLSDRQETQYF.

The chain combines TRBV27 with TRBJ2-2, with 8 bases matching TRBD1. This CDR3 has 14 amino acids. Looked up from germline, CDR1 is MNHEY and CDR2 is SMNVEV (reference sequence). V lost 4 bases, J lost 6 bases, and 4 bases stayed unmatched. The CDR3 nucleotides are TGTGCCAGCAGTTGGGACAGGTCCGCCGGGGAGCTGTTTTTT. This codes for CASSWDRSAGELFF.

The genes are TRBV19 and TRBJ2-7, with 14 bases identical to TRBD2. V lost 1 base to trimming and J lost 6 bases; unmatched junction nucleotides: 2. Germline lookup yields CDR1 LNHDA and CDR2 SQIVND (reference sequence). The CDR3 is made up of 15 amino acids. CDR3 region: CASSIVGLAGVEQYF. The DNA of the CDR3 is TGTGCCAGTAGTATAGTGGGACTAGCGGGAGTCGAGCAGTACTTC.

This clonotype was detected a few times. The CDR3 DNA follows: TGCGCCAGCAGCTTGGGGTCAGGGTCTGACGAGCAGTACTTC. Encoded protein: CASSLGSGSDEQYF. The V and J genes are TRBV5-1 and TRBJ2-7, with D possibly matching TRBD1 (5 bases). The CDR3 contains 14 residues. The V end was cut by 0 bases, the J end by 5 bases, with 12 bases between. Germline lookup yields CDR1 SGHRS and CDR2 YFSETQ.